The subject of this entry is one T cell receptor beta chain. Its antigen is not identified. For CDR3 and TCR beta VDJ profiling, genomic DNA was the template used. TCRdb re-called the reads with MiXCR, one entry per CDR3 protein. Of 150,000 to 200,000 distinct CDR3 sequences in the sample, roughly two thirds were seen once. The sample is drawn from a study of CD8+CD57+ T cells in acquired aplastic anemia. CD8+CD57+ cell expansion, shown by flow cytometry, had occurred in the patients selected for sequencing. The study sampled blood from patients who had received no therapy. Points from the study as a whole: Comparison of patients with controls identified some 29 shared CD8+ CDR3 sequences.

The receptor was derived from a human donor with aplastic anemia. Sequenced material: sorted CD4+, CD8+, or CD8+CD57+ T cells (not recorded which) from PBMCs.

The CDR3, as DNA: TGTGCCAGCAGTCAACGGACAGCTGGAAACACCATATATTTT. Translated, it gives CASSQRTAGNTIYF. The rearrangement uses TRBV12-3 or TRBV12-4 and TRBJ1-3; maybe TRBD1 (6 bases). Trimming took off 5 bases at V and 2 bases at J, with 10 bases between the two ends. The CDR3 totals 14 residues.